This TCR beta chain was sequenced in a study of blood T cells in healthy people across ages. With a J-beta primer mix and a sample-barcoded 5' primer, a second PCR ran roughly 6 to 12 cycles. One entry per CDR3 protein results from TCRdb running MiXCR on the 5' RACE reads. The repertoire has about 1.5 million distinct CDR3 sequences, under 55% of them found once; the top ten carry approximately 4%. Germline CDR1 and CDR2: MNHNS and SASEGT. Trimming cost V 11 bases and J 1 base, with 15 bases left between them. The CDR3 loop spans 14 amino acids. The sequencing input was blood. The chain carries TRBV6-1 and TRBJ1-3, with unresolved D. The receptor was isolated from a woman aged 18-29 years in good health. CDR3 loop: CAAVRVGSGNTIYF. CDR3 sequence (DNA): TGTGCCGCCGTAAGAGTAGGGTCTGGAAACACCATATATTTT.